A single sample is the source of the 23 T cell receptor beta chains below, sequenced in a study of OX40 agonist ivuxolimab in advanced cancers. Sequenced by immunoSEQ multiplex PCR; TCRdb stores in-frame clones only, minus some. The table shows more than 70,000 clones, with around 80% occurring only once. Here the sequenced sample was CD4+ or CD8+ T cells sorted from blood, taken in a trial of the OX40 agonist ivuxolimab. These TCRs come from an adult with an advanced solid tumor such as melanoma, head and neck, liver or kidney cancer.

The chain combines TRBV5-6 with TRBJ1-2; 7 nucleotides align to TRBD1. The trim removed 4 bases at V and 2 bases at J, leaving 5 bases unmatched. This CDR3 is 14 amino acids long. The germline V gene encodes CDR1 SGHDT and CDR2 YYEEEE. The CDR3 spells CASSPEGQNYGYTF. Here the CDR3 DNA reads TGTGCCAGCAGCCCGGAGGGACAGAACTATGGCTACACCTTC.

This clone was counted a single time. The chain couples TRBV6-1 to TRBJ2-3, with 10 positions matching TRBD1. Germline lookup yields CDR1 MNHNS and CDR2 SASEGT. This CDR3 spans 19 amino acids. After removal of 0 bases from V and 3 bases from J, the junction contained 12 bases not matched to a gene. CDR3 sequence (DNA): TGTGCCAGCAGTGAAGCGGCTCCGCGACAGGGGGCGCCGACAGATACGCAGTATTTT. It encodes CASSEAAPRQGAPTDTQYF.

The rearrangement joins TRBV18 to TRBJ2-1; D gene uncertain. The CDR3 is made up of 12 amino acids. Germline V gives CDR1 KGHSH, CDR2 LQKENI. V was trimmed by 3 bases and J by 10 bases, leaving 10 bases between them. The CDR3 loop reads CASSPNFREQFF. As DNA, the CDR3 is TGTGCCAGCTCACCGAATTTTAGGGAGCAGTTCTTC. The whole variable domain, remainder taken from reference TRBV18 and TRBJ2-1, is NAGVMQNPRHLVRRRGQEARLRCSPMKGHSHVYWYRQLPEEGLKFMVYLQKENIIDESGMPKERFSAEFPKEGPSILRIQQVVRGDSAAYFCASSPNFREQFFGPGTRLTVL.

In DNA form, the CDR3 reads TGTGCCAGCAGCTTAAAATTTGACGGCACCGGGGAGCTGTTTTTT. Protein sequence: CASSLKFDGTGELFF. The rearrangement uses TRBV7-6 and TRBJ2-2; no clear D gene. Trimming shortened V by 2 bases and J by 4 bases, and 11 bases separated the two germline ends. The CDR3 runs to 15 residues. Germline V gene lookup returns CDR1 SGHVS and CDR2 FNYEAQ.

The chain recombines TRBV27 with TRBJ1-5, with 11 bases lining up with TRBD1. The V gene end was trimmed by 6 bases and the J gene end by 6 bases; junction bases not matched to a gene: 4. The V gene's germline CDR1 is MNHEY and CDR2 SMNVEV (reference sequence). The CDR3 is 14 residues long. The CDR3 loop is CASRRTGGTQPQHF. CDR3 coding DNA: TGTGCCAGCAGGAGGACAGGGGGCACTCAGCCCCAGCATTTT.

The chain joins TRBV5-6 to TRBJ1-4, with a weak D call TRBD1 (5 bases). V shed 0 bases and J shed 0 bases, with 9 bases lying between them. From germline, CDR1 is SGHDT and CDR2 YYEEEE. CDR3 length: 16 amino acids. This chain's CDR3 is CASSLVGGTTNEKLFF. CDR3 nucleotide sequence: TGTGCCAGCAGCTTGGTTGGGGGAACAACTAATGAAAAACTGTTTTTT.

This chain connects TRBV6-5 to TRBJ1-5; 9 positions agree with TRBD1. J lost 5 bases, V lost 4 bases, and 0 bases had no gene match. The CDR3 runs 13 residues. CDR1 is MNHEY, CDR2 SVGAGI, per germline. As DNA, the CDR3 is TGTGCCAGCAGTTGGGACAGGGATCAGCCCCAGCATTTT. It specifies CASSWDRDQPQHF.

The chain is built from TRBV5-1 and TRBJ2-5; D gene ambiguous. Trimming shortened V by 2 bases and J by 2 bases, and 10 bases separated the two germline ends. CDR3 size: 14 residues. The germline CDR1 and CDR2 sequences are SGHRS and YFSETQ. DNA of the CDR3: TGCGCCAGCAGCTTCGGACCCCCTCAAGAGACCCAGTACTTC. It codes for CASSFGPPQETQYF.

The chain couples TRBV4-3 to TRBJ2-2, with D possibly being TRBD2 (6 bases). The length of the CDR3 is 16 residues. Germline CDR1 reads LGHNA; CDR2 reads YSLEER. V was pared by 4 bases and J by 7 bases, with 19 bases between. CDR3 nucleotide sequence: TGCGCCAGCAGCCCTTTACGGGCCTCGGGGGACGGGGAGCTGTTTTTT. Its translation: CASSPLRASGDGELFF.

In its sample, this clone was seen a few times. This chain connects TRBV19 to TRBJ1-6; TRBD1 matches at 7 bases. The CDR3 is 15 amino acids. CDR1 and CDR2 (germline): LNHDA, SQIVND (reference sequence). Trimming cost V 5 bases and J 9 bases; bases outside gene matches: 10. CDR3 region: CASSSFTGVGSPLHF. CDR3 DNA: TGTGCCAGTAGTTCTTTCACAGGGGTCGGTTCACCCCTCCACTTT.

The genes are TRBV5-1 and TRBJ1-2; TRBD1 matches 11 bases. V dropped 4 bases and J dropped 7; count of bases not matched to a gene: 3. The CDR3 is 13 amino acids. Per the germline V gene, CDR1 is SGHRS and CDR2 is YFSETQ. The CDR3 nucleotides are TGCGCCAGCAGCATGGGACAGGGGGGTGGCTACACCTTC. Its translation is CASSMGQGGGYTF.

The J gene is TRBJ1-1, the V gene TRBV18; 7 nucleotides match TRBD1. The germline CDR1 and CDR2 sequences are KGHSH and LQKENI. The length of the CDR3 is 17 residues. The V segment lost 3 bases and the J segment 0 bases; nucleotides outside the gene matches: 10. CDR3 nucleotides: TGTGCCAGCTCACCCCAGGGGGGCGCGATTATGAACACTGAAGCTTTCTTT. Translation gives CASSPQGGAIMNTEAFF.

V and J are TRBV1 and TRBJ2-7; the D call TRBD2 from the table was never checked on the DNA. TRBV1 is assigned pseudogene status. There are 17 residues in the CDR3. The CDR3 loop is CTSSQGTSGGCCYEQYV. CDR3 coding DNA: TGCACCAGCAGCCAGGGGACTAGCGGGGGCTGTTGCTACGAGCAGTACGTC.

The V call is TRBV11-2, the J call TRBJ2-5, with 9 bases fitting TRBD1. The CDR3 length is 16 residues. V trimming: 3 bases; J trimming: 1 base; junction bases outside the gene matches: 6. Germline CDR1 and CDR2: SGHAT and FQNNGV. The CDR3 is CASSFRGQGGQETQYF. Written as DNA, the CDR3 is TGTGCCAGCAGCTTCCGGGGACAGGGAGGCCAAGAGACCCAGTACTTC.

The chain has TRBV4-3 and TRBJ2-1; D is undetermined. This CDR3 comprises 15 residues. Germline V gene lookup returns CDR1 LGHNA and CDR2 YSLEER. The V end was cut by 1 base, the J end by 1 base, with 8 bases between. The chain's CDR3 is CASSQVGSSYNEQFF. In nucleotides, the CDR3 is TGCGCCAGCAGCCAAGTCGGTAGTTCCTACAATGAGCAGTTCTTC.

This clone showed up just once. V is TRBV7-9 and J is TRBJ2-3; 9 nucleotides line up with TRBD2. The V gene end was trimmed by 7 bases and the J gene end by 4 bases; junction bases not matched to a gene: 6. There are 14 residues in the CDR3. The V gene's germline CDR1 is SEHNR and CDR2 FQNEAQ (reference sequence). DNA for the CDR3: TGTGCCAGCACTGCGGGGGGGCAGGCAGATACGCAGTATTTT. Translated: CASTAGGQADTQYF. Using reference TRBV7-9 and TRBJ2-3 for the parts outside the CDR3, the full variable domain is DTGVSQNPRHKITKRGQNVTFRCDPISEHNRLYWYRQTLGQGPEFLTYFQNEAQLEKSRLLSDRFSAERPKGSFSTLEIQRTEQGDSAMYLCASTAGGQADTQYFGPGTRLTVL.

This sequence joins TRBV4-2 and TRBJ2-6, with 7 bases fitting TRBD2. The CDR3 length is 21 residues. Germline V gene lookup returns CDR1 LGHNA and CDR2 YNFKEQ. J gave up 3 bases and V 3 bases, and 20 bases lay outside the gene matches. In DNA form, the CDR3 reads TGTGCCAGCAGCCATGAGATGTGGGCTAGCGGCGCTACGGGTGGGGCCAACGTCCTGACTTTC. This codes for CASSHEMWASGATGGANVLTF.

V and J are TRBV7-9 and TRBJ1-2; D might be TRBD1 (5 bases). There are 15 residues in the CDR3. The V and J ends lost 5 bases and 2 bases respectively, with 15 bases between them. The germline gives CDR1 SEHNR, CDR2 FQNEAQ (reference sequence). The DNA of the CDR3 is TGTGCCAGCAGCCGAGACGCAGGGAGCAACTATGGCTACACCTTC. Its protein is CASSRDAGSNYGYTF.

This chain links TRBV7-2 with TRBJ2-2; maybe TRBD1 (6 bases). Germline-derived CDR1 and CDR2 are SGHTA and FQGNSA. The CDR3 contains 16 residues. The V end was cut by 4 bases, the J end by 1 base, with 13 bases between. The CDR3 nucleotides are TGTGCCAGCAGCTCCGGACAGCCCCAGAACACCGGGGAGCTGTTTTTT. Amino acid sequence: CASSSGQPQNTGELFF.

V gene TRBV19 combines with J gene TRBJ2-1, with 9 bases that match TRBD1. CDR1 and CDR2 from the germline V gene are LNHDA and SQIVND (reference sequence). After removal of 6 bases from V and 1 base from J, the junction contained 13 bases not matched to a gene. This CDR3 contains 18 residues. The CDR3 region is CASSPRRLGQGSYNEQFF. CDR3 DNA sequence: TGTGCCAGTAGCCCCCGGCGCCTTGGACAGGGGTCCTACAATGAGCAGTTCTTC.

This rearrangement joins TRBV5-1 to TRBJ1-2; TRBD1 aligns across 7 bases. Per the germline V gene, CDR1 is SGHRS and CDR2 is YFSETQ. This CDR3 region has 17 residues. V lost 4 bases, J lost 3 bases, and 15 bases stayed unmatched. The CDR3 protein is CASSAIGQQGTHYGYTF. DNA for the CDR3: TGCGCCAGCAGCGCGATCGGACAACAGGGGACCCACTATGGCTACACCTTC.

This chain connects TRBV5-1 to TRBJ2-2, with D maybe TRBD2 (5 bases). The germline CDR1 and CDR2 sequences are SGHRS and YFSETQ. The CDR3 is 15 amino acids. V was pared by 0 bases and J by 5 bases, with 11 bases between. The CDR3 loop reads CASSLGDYPTGELFF. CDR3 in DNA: TGCGCCAGCAGCTTGGGTGACTACCCGACCGGGGAGCTGTTTTTT.

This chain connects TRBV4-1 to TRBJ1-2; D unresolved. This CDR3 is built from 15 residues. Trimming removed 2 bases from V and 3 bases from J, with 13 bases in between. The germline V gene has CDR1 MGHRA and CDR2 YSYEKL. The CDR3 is CASSQSAREYYGYTF. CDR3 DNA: TGCGCCAGCAGCCAATCGGCGCGGGAATACTATGGCTACACCTTC.